A single sample gave rise to the 24 T cell receptor beta chains below, sequenced in a study of blood T cell repertoires in COVID-19. Sequencing used immunoSEQ multiplex PCR; TCRdb keeps in-frame clones, though not all of them. The sample includes about 250,000 clones, 70% to 85% of them seen just once. Sample: peripheral blood. Every receptor here comes from a man aged 80 or over with acute or convalescent COVID-19.

This chain links TRBV28 with TRBJ1-5; TRBD1 is a possible D gene (6 bases). This CDR3 is 20 amino acids long. The germline V gene has CDR1 MDHEN and CDR2 SYDVKM. V lost 7 bases and J 4 bases, leaving 32 bases between the germline ends. This chain's CDR3 is CASTSPPGGLGWSLNQPQHF. DNA of the CDR3: TGTGCCAGCACCTCTCCCCCCGGGGGGCTGGGGTGGTCTTTGAATCAGCCCCAGCATTTT.

The chain employs TRBV7-8 and TRBJ1-4; 8 nucleotides line up with TRBD1. V dropped 5 bases and J dropped 2; count of bases not matched to a gene: 4. The V gene's germline CDR1 is SGHVS and CDR2 FQNEAQ. The CDR3 spans 15 residues. The CDR3 DNA follows: TGTGCCAGCAGCCCCTACAGGGGGACTAATGAAAAACTGTTTTTT. Its translation is CASSPYRGTNEKLFF.

This clone was counted only a few times. This sequence joins TRBV7-2 and TRBJ2-7; D perhaps matches TRBD2 (6 bases). The CDR3 has 17 residues. Germline CDR1 reads SGHTA; CDR2 reads FQGNSA. Between the trimmed V and J ends, which lost 1 base and 0 bases, there was a span of 16 bases. The CDR3 protein is CASSLGWGGWSSYEQYF. In DNA form, the CDR3 reads TGTGCCAGCAGCTTAGGGTGGGGAGGTTGGAGCTCCTACGAGCAGTACTTC.

Turning to this clone: One end of the junction fails to match germline, which may point to a read error. The genes are TRBV6-1 and TRBJ1-1, with 10 bases lining up with TRBD1. The CDR3 totals 12 residues. Germline-derived CDR1 and CDR2 are MNHNS and SASEGT. The CDR3 loop is CASSEGDRGPSW. The CDR3 DNA is TGTGCCAGCAGTGAAGGAGACAGGGGGCCCTCTTGG.

This clone showed up just a few times. Here the CDR3 reads CASSRAQYEQYF. The CDR3 DNA reads TGTGCCAGCTCGCGAGCACAGTACGAGCAGTACTTC. The chain carries TRBV18 and TRBJ2-7, with no clear D. Trimming took off 6 bases at V and 4 bases at J, with 10 bases between the two ends. CDR3 length equals 12 residues. CDR1 is KGHSH, CDR2 LQKENI, per germline.

This sequence joins TRBV6-5 and TRBJ1-6; 8 nucleotides align to TRBD1. The CDR3 consists of 12 residues. In germline, CDR1 is MNHEY, CDR2 SVGAGI. Losses at the gene ends were 6 bases for V and 9 bases for J; bases not matched to a gene: 1. CDR3 in DNA: TGTGCCAGCAGACAGGGGGGTTCACCCCTCCACTTT. Translating it yields CASRQGGSPLHF.

The CDR3 DNA follows: TGTGCCAGCAGTGACTCGAACAGGGCCGAGCAGTTCTTC. Amino acids: CASSDSNRAEQFF. This chain joins TRBV6-4 and TRBJ2-1; tentative D call: TRBD1 (6 bases). Germline assignment: CDR1 MRHNA and CDR2 SNTAGT. This CDR3 spans 13 amino acids. V lost 0 bases to trimming and J lost 10 bases, with 10 bases between them.

V and J are TRBV18 and TRBJ2-3; 7 bases are a match to TRBD2. Germline V CDR1 and CDR2: KGHSH, LQKENI. The V segment lost 5 bases and the J segment 5 bases; nucleotides outside the gene matches: 10. The CDR3 covers 15 residues. In nucleotides, the CDR3 is TGTGCCAGCTCAGATTCTCCGGGGGGTGGAGATACGCAGTATTTT. Translated, it gives CASSDSPGGGDTQYF.

The chain is built from TRBV18 and TRBJ2-7; D gene unclear. V was shortened by 2 bases and J by 1 base, with 12 bases between the two germline ends. The CDR3 is 15 amino acids. Germline assignment: CDR1 KGHSH and CDR2 LQKENI. CDR3 loop: CASSPGQATSYEQYF. The CDR3 nucleotides are TGTGCCAGCTCACCAGGGCAGGCGACATCCTACGAGCAGTACTTC.

This chain uses TRBV5-4 with TRBJ1-4, with D unresolved. In germline, CDR1 is SGHNT, CDR2 YYREEE (reference sequence). V lost 7 bases to trimming and J lost 0 bases, with 7 bases between them. The CDR3 extends over 13 amino acids. The CDR3 DNA reads as TGTGCCAGCCACGGGACAACTAATGAAAAACTGTTTTTT. Its translation: CASHGTTNEKLFF.

J is TRBJ1-2 and V is TRBV11-2; D unresolved. The V end lost 0 bases, the J end lost 6 bases, and 17 bases lay between the germline ends. CDR3 size: 16 residues. Germline lookup yields CDR1 SGHAT and CDR2 FQNNGV. In DNA form, the CDR3 reads TGTGCCAGCAGCTTAGATCTAAACGGGAGAGGTAATGGCTACACCTTC. It specifies CASSLDLNGRGNGYTF. Drawing the rest from reference TRBV11-2 and TRBJ1-2, the complete variable domain is EAGVAQSPRYKIIEKRQSVAFWCNPISGHATLYWYQQILGQGPKLLIQFQNNGVVDDSQLPKDRFSAERLKGVDSTLKIQPAKLEDSAVYLCASSLDLNGRGNGYTFGSGTRLTVV.

The chain couples TRBV7-9 to TRBJ2-3; a possible D gene is TRBD2 (6 bases). Germline CDR1 SEHNR, CDR2 FQNEAQ (reference sequence). The CDR3 sequence is 16 residues long. V gave up 1 base and J gave up 4 bases, with 15 bases separating them. The CDR3 DNA is TGTGCCAGCAGCTTAGAGGGGACTCGCGTTGCAGATACGCAGTATTTT. It yields the protein CASSLEGTRVADTQYF.

The J gene is TRBJ1-5, the V gene TRBV7-2; no clear D gene. Trimming left V 3 bases short and J 4 bases short, with 10 bases between. Looked up from germline, CDR1 is SGHTA and CDR2 is FQGNSA. The CDR3 has 14 residues. In DNA form, the CDR3 reads TGTGCCAGCAGCTTGGGCCCGGGGAATCAGCCCCAGCATTTT. Translated: CASSLGPGNQPQHF. The full variable domain, its missing parts supplied by reference TRBV7-2 and TRBJ1-5, is GAGVSQSPSNKVTEKGKDVELRCDPISGHTALYWYRQSLGQGLEFLIYFQGNSAPDKSGLPSDRFSAERTGGSVSTLTIQRTQQEDSAVYLCASSLGPGNQPQHFGDGTRLSIL.

The chain recombines TRBV9 with TRBJ2-1, with D perhaps TRBD1 (6 bases). This CDR3 region has 13 residues. Germline V lookup: CDR1 SGDLS, CDR2 YYNGEE. The V gene lost 7 bases and the J gene lost 6 bases, with 14 bases spanning the gap. The DNA of the CDR3 is TGTGCCAGCCGCAAAACAGGGTCCAATGAGCAGTTCTTC. It translates to CASRKTGSNEQFF.

V gene TRBV11-2 combines with J gene TRBJ1-2; 9 bases agree with TRBD1. The germline CDR1 and CDR2 sequences are SGHAT and FQNNGV. The CDR3 is 17 amino acids. V lost 4 bases, J lost 4 bases, and 13 bases stayed unmatched. Written as DNA, the CDR3 is TGTGCCAGCAGCTCCTCTCCGGGACAGGGCCTCTTCTATGGCTACACCTTC. Translation: CASSSSPGQGLFYGYTF. Full variable domain (remainder filled in from reference TRBV11-2 and TRBJ1-2): EAGVAQSPRYKIIEKRQSVAFWCNPISGHATLYWYQQILGQGPKLLIQFQNNGVVDDSQLPKDRFSAERLKGVDSTLKIQPAKLEDSAVYLCASSSSPGQGLFYGYTFGSGTRLTVV.

V usage is TRBV28 and J usage is TRBJ1-5, with D perhaps matching TRBD1 (6 bases). Trimming stripped 1 base from V and 7 bases from J, with 14 bases between. Germline assignment: CDR1 MDHEN and CDR2 SYDVKM. The CDR3 loop spans 15 amino acids. The CDR3 sequence: CASSLYRQVRQPQHF. The DNA for the CDR3 is TGTGCCAGCAGTTTATACAGACAGGTGAGGCAGCCCCAGCATTTT.

This clone appeared once. In nucleotides, the CDR3 is TGCGCCAGCAGCCAGGTCCCGGGACAGGGGGCCTACGAGCAGTACTTC. This codes for CASSQVPGQGAYEQYF. The rearrangement links TRBV4-1 to TRBJ2-7; 11 bases agree with TRBD1. V was pared by 3 bases and J by 2 bases, with 6 bases of the junction left unmatched. The CDR3 runs 16 residues. Germline CDR1 and CDR2: MGHRA and YSYEKL.

The chain is built from TRBV9 and TRBJ2-1, with a tentative D call TRBD2 (6 bases). Germline V CDR1 and CDR2: SGDLS, YYNGEE. CDR3 length: 15 amino acids. Trimming removed 0 bases from V and 2 bases from J, with 9 bases in between. CDR3: CASSVDGRPYNEQFF. CDR3 nucleotide sequence: TGTGCCAGCAGCGTAGACGGGAGACCCTACAATGAGCAGTTCTTC.

The rearrangement links TRBV11-3 to TRBJ1-1; D is unresolved. Trimming shortened V by 1 base and J by 10 bases, and 13 bases separated the two germline ends. Germline V lookup: CDR1 SGHNT, CDR2 YENEEA. This CDR3 is 13 amino acids long. CDR3 sequence (DNA): TGTGCCAGCAGCTTAGGACGGGAAGCCGTAGCTTTCTTT. It codes for CASSLGREAVAFF.

The chain recombines TRBV3-1 (or the pseudogene TRBV3-2) with TRBJ1-2, with 9 bases matching TRBD1. This CDR3 is built from 15 residues. In germline, CDR1 is LGHDT, CDR2 YNNKEL (reference sequence). V lost 1 base and J lost 4; bases outside the gene matches: 4. The CDR3 DNA reads TGTGCCAGCAGCCAAGTTGGGACAGGGTTCTATGGCTACACCTTC. Translating it yields CASSQVGTGFYGYTF.

V usage is TRBV18 and J usage is TRBJ2-7, with a tentative D call TRBD1 (6 bases). This CDR3 has 15 residues. Germline V gene lookup returns CDR1 KGHSH and CDR2 LQKENI. V gave up 3 bases and J gave up 7 bases, with 19 bases separating them. The DNA of the CDR3 is TGTGCCAGCTCACCTGGGTCGACGAGACAGGATGAGCAGTACTTC. Residues: CASSPGSTRQDEQYF.

The V call is TRBV24-1, the J call TRBJ2-3; D may be TRBD2 (5 bases). The V gene lost 3 bases and the J gene lost 10 bases, with 13 bases spanning the gap. Germline loops: CDR1 KGHDR, CDR2 SFDVKD. This CDR3 is 13 amino acids long. For the CDR3, the DNA is TGTGCCACCAGTGATGGAATCCGGGAAGCGCAGTATTTT. It translates to CATSDGIREAQYF.

The genes are TRBV18 and TRBJ2-5; D may be TRBD2 (7 bases). The length of the CDR3 is 15 residues. CDR1 is KGHSH, CDR2 LQKENI, per germline. Between the trimmed V and J ends, which lost 6 bases and 4 bases, there was a span of 18 bases. The CDR3 spells CASSPPGGGRETQYF. DNA for the CDR3: TGTGCCAGCTCCCCCCCGGGGGGCGGACGAGAGACCCAGTACTTC. Full variable domain (rest looked up from reference TRBV18 and TRBJ2-5): NAGVMQNPRHLVRRRGQEARLRCSPMKGHSHVYWYRQLPEEGLKFMVYLQKENIIDESGMPKERFSAEFPKEGPSILRIQQVVRGDSAAYFCASSPPGGGRETQYFGPGTRLLVL.

The rearrangement joins TRBV6-5 to TRBJ2-7; the D gene is possibly TRBD1 (6 bases). Germline lookup yields CDR1 MNHEY and CDR2 SVGAGI. With 7 bases removed from V and 3 bases from J, the gap between germline ends came to 19 bases. The CDR3 consists of 15 residues. CDR3 residues: CASTPNRADYYEQYF. DNA for the CDR3: TGTGCCAGCACCCCGAACAGGGCAGACTACTACGAGCAGTACTTC.